The clone carrying this TCR beta chain has a single count. This record belongs to a study of shared clonotypes between healthy human individuals. Study-level information: Participating donors consisted of two women and a few men aged 18 to 49. The study used three CD4 naive, three CD4 memory, two CD8 naive and one CD8 memory plate per donor.

Positive CCR7 selection of CD45RO-negative cells yielded the naive CD8 cells, and terminally differentiated effector memory CD45RA+ cells were excluded. Profiling relied on immunoSEQ multiplex PCR, and the TCRdb table lists in-frame clones only, not all of them. Of hundreds of thousands of clones listed, approximately 90% are singletons. The CDR3 is 12 amino acids. CDR1 is MNHEY, CDR2 SMNVEV, per germline (reference sequence). The J segment lost 9 bases and the V segment lost 7 bases, leaving 5 bases of the junction unmatched. The material sequenced was naive CD8+ T cells sorted from blood. The receptor comes from a man aged 25 to 40 in good health. V is TRBV27 and J is TRBJ2-1, with TRBD2 matching over 8 bases. The CDR3 reads CASTSGWREQFF. As DNA, the CDR3 is TGTGCCAGCACTAGCGGGTGGCGTGAGCAGTTCTTC.